This entry lists 17 T cell receptor beta chains sequenced from one sample in a study of cytotoxic CD8 clonotypes in ibrutinib-treated CLL. This table comes from immunoSEQ multiplex PCR, and its TCRdb copy is limited to in-frame clones, with some not included. The table lists around 140,000 clones, roughly 76% of them singletons, with about 4.7% in the top ten. The sequencing here drew on PBMCs, taken after 24 months of ibrutinib treatment. The receptors derive from a human donor with chronic lymphocytic leukemia.

The J gene is TRBJ1-2, the V gene TRBV9; D unresolved. The V gene's germline CDR1 is SGDLS and CDR2 YYNGEE. V lost 5 bases and J lost 3, with 14 bases in between. The CDR3 loop spans 14 amino acids. The CDR3 DNA follows: TGTGCCAGCAGAGCTCCCGCTCCGGACTATGGCTACACCTTC. This encodes CASRAPAPDYGYTF. Variable domain in full (rest from reference TRBV9 and TRBJ1-2): DSGVTQTPKHLITATGQRVTLRCSPRSGDLSVYWYQQSLDQGLQFLIQYYNGEERAKGNILERFSAQQFPDLHSELNLSSLELGDSALYFCASRAPAPDYGYTFGSGTRLTVV.

The J gene is TRBJ2-5, the V gene TRBV7-2; TRBD2 might be the D (6 bases). CDR1 and CDR2 (germline): SGHTA, FQGNSA. The CDR3 has 14 residues. Deletions cut 3 bases from V and 1 base from J, with 9 bases between. CDR3 amino acids: CASSFGGIQETQYF. CDR3 bases: TGTGCCAGCAGCTTTGGGGGGATCCAAGAGACCCAGTACTTC.

The rearrangement uses TRBV6-5 and TRBJ2-5; tentative D call: TRBD2 (5 bases). The CDR3 is made up of 12 amino acids. Germline V gene data show CDR1 as MNHEY and CDR2 as SVGAGI. Between the trimmed V and J ends, which lost 6 bases and 9 bases, there was a span of 14 bases. The CDR3 reads CASSIPGKSQYF. CDR3 bases: TGTGCCAGCAGCATACCCGGGAAATCCCAGTACTTC.

CDR3 sequence: CASSFRHLTYEQYF. For the CDR3, the DNA is TGTGCCAGCAGCTTCCGACACCTCACCTACGAGCAGTACTTC. This rearrangement joins TRBV7-2 to TRBJ2-7; D is unresolved. Germline values: CDR1 SGHTA, CDR2 FQGNSA. V was shortened by 3 bases and J by 2 bases, with 11 bases between the two germline ends. The CDR3 spans 14 residues.

The V and J genes are TRBV5-5 and TRBJ1-1, with D possibly being TRBD1 (5 bases). V lost 3 bases and J lost 0, with 6 bases in between. The CDR3 length is 13 residues. Germline CDR1 is SGHKS and CDR2 is YYEKEE (reference sequence). Here the CDR3 reads CASSWGVNTEAFF. The CDR3 DNA follows: TGTGCCAGCAGCTGGGGGGTGAACACTGAAGCTTTCTTT.

The chain links TRBV7-2 to TRBJ2-2; D remains unclear. This CDR3 spans 14 amino acids. Germline V gene lookup returns CDR1 SGHTA and CDR2 FQGNSA. Trimming shortened V by 7 bases and J by 1 base, and 10 bases separated the two germline ends. CDR3 bases: TGTGCCAGCACCGGACCGCTGAACACCGGGGAGCTGTTTTTT. Translation gives CASTGPLNTGELFF.

The chain is built from TRBV5-1 and TRBJ2-6, with a tentative D call TRBD2 (7 bases). Germline-derived CDR1 and CDR2 are SGHRS and YFSETQ. The germline V and J ends were trimmed by 0 bases and 4 bases, with 11 bases remaining between them. The CDR3 is made up of 16 amino acids. The CDR3 sequence: CASSLAGGAGANVLTF. CDR3 nucleotides: TGCGCCAGCAGCTTGGCTGGGGGGGCCGGGGCCAACGTCCTGACTTTC.

The genes are TRBV27 and TRBJ2-3; unclear D gene. This CDR3 is built from 10 residues. Germline CDR1 MNHEY, CDR2 SMNVEV (reference sequence). V was pared by 8 bases and J by 8 bases, with 8 bases between. Here the CDR3 reads CASPTPTQYF. In DNA, the CDR3 is TGTGCCAGCCCCACCCCTACGCAGTATTTT.

The V gene is TRBV7-9, the J gene TRBJ2-1, with D possibly matching TRBD1 (6 bases). Germline assignment: CDR1 SEHNR and CDR2 FQNEAQ (reference sequence). This CDR3 has 13 residues. The V and J ends lost 3 bases and 6 bases respectively, with 9 bases between them. This CDR3 is CASSFGTPNEQFF. Here the CDR3 DNA reads TGTGCCAGCAGCTTTGGGACACCCAATGAGCAGTTCTTC.

The chain couples TRBV9 to TRBJ2-1, with 8 bases aligning to TRBD1. Germline assignment: CDR1 SGDLS and CDR2 YYNGEE. CDR3 size: 15 residues. With 6 bases clipped from V and 6 bases from J, the junction kept 11 bases outside the gene matches. The CDR3 loop reads CASTQTGEVFNEQFF. Written as DNA, the CDR3 is TGTGCCAGCACCCAGACAGGGGAAGTTTTCAATGAGCAGTTCTTC.

V is TRBV7-8 and J is TRBJ2-3, with 8 nucleotides matching TRBD2. J was trimmed by 2 bases and V by 2 bases; bases with no gene match: 12. The CDR3 runs 18 residues. Germline V CDR1 and CDR2: SGHVS, FQNEAQ. This chain's CDR3 is CASSLPILADSPTDTQYF. The DNA of the CDR3 is TGTGCCAGCAGCTTACCTATACTAGCGGACTCTCCCACAGATACGCAGTATTTT.

This clone appeared a few times. The chain combines TRBV5-1 with TRBJ2-5; TRBD2 agrees at 8 bases. The length of the CDR3 is 13 residues. Germline lookup yields CDR1 SGHRS and CDR2 YFSETQ. V lost 7 bases, J lost 5 bases, and 7 bases stayed unmatched. This chain's CDR3 is CASGLAGGETQYF. Here the CDR3 DNA reads TGCGCCAGCGGACTAGCTGGGGGCGAGACCCAGTACTTC.

The chain carries TRBV27 and TRBJ1-2, with 8 bases lining up with TRBD1. This CDR3 spans 13 amino acids. J lost 4 bases, V lost 4 bases, and 2 bases had no gene match. Per germline, CDR1 MNHEY and CDR2 SMNVEV (reference sequence). The CDR3 DNA sequence: TGTGCCAGCAGTTGGACAGGGTCCTATGGCTACACCTTC. Translation gives CASSWTGSYGYTF.

The chain joins TRBV9 to TRBJ2-7, with unresolved D. In germline, CDR1 is SGDLS, CDR2 YYNGEE. The CDR3 is 11 residues long. V gave up 3 bases and J gave up 2 bases, with 3 bases separating them. The CDR3 DNA sequence: TGTGCCAGCAGCGAAGCCTACGAGCAGTACTTC. Protein product: CASSEAYEQYF.

V usage is TRBV6-6 and J usage is TRBJ2-5, with 7 positions matching TRBD2. The J segment lost 5 bases and the V segment lost 6 bases, leaving 0 bases of the junction unmatched. Germline CDR1 and CDR2: MNHNY and SVGAGI (reference sequence). This CDR3 is built from 11 residues. Here the CDR3 DNA reads TGTGCCAGCAGAGCGGGGGAGACCCAGTACTTC. This codes for CASRAGETQYF.

At least ten counts were recorded for this clone. The gene calls are TRBV28 and TRBJ2-6; possible D gene TRBD1, 5 bases. There are 18 residues in the CDR3. Trimming cost V 2 bases and J 0 bases, with 14 bases left between them. CDR1 MDHEN and CDR2 SYDVKM come from the germline V gene. CDR3 residues: CASSLRGRGPSGANVLTF. Written as DNA, the CDR3 is TGTGCCAGCAGTTTAAGGGGCAGAGGCCCCTCTGGGGCCAACGTCCTGACTTTC.

The chain employs TRBV2 and TRBJ1-2; tentative D call: TRBD1 (6 bases). The germline V and J ends were trimmed by 1 base and 4 bases, with 16 bases remaining between them. This CDR3 is built from 16 residues. Germline V gives CDR1 SNHLY, CDR2 FYNNEI. CDR3 DNA: TGTGCCAGCAGTGAAGAGAGAGGGGGTGGGAGCTATGGCTACACCTTC. Translating gives CASSEERGGGSYGYTF.